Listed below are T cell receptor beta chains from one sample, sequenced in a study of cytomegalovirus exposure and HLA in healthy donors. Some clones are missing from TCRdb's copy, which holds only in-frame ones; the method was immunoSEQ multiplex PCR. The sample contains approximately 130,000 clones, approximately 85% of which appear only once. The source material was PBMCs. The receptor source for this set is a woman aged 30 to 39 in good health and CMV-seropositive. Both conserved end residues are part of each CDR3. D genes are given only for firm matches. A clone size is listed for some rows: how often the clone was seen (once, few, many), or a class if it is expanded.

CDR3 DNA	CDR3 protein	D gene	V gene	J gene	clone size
TGTGCCATCAGTGAGCGCGGTGGGGCTAACAATGAAAAACTGTTTTTT	CAISERGGANNEKLFF	-	TRBV10-3	TRBJ1-4	-
TGTGCCAGCAGTTTACTACAGGGGGCTAAGCCCCAGCATTTT	CASSLLQGAKPQHF	TRBD1	TRBV28	TRBJ1-5	-
TGTGCCTGGAGAGCGGGGGTGAACACCGGGGAGCTGTTTTTT	CAWRAGVNTGELFF	TRBD2	TRBV30	TRBJ2-2	once
TGTGCCAGCAGCCAAGAGGGACATCTCTTAAACTATGGCTACACCTTC	CASSQEGHLLNYGYTF	-	TRBV4-2	TRBJ1-2	-
TGTGCCATCAGTGAGTCGGGGAGAGGGAGTCTCCAAGAGACCCAGTACTTC	CAISESGRGSLQETQYF	-	TRBV10-3	TRBJ2-5	once
TGTGCCAGCAGCAAAGCCCCCGGGAGCACTGAAGCTTTCTTT	CASSKAPGSTEAFF	-	TRBV21-1	TRBJ1-1	few
TGTGCCAGCAGCTTACGGACAGAGAATCAGCCCCAGCATTTT	CASSLRTENQPQHF	-	TRBV7-2	TRBJ1-5	-
TGCGCCAGCAAGAAGGAGGGACGGACAGATACGCAGTATTTT	CASKKEGRTDTQYF	-	TRBV5-1	TRBJ2-3	-
TGTGCCAGCAGCTTGGCCCCCCAGGGGGCCAACACTGAAGCTTTCTTT	CASSLAPQGANTEAFF	TRBD1	TRBV5-4	TRBJ1-1	-
TGCAGTGCTAGTGGACAAACTGAAGCTTTCTTT	CSASGQTEAFF	-	TRBV20-1	TRBJ1-1	-
TGTGCCAGCAGCCTGCGACAGGCATTCTACACCTTC	CASSLRQAFYTF	-	TRBV5-6	TRBJ1-2	-
TGCGCCAGCAGCTTCGGACAGGAGGGGGTCGGAGAGACCCAGTACTTC	CASSFGQEGVGETQYF	-	TRBV5-1	TRBJ2-5	-